This is a list of T cell receptor beta chains from one sample in a study of cytomegalovirus exposure and HLA in healthy donors. Data came from immunoSEQ multiplex PCR; TCRdb stores just in-frame clones and leaves some out. The sample has some 170,000 clones; 60% to 75% are singletons. The specimen was PBMCs. The source is a woman in her forties or fifties in good health and CMV-seropositive. The CDR3 runs from the conserved cysteine through the conserved F or W. Fields, in order: clone size, V gene, D gene, J gene, CDR3 DNA, CDR3 protein. The D gene is left open where the match is weak. Size values are once, few and many counts, or a class for expanded clones, and some rows have none.

>.|TRBV5-1|.|TRBJ1-2
TGCGCCAGCAGCCGCGGCGGGGAAGGAGTCTATGGCTACACCTTC
CASSRGGEGVYGYTF
>.|TRBV2|.|TRBJ2-1
TGTGCCAGCAGTCGCCCGGGTTACAATGAGCAGTTCTTC
CASSRPGYNEQFF
>.|TRBV6-1|.|TRBJ1-4
TGTGCCGCAAGGGGGGGGGCGCGTGAAAAACTGTTTTTT
CAARGGAREKLFF
>.|TRBV4-1|.|TRBJ1-4
TGCGCCAGCAGCCAAGGCCCCGGAAAAGGAGGCGAAAAACTGTTTTTT
CASSQGPGKGGEKLFF
>.|TRBV19|.|TRBJ1-1
TGTGCCAGTAGTATAGCTAGCCGTGTTTTCTTT
CASSIASRVFF
>.|TRBV5-1|.|TRBJ1-2
TGCGCCAGCAGCTTGACAGGGTTAAACGGCTACACCTTC
CASSLTGLNGYTF
>few|TRBV2|.|TRBJ1-1
TGTGCCAGGGGCGACACTGAAGCTTTCTTT
CARGDTEAFF
>.|TRBV27|.|TRBJ1-1
TGTGCCAGCAGTTATAGGGGGACGTCCACTGAAGCTTTCTTT
CASSYRGTSTEAFF
>.|TRBV5-4|.|TRBJ1-2
TGTGCCAGCAGCTTCCTAGGAAACTATGGCTACACCTTC
CASSFLGNYGYTF
>.|TRBV6-6|.|TRBJ1-1
TGTGCCAGCAGCTCAGACAACGCTGCCAACGCTGAAGCTTTCTTT
CASSSDNAANAEAFF
>.|TRBV20-1|.|TRBJ1-1
TGCAGTGCTAGCGGGTACACTGAAGCTTTCTTT
CSASGYTEAFF
>.|TRBV7-2|.|TRBJ2-7
TGTGCCAGCAGACTCGCCGGGTACTCCTACGAGCAGTACTTC
CASRLAGYSYEQYF
>.|TRBV6-5|TRBD1|TRBJ2-3
TGTGCCAGCAGGAGACAGGGGGCTAAGGGGGATACGCAGTATTTT
CASRRQGAKGDTQYF
>.|TRBV2|.|TRBJ1-2
TGTGCCAGCAGTGGGGGCGTTGGGGGCTCCTCTGGCTACACCTTC
CASSGGVGGSSGYTF
>.|TRBV12-5|.|TRBJ2-2
TGTGCTAGTGGGCCCGAGGAGGGGGCTTACACCGGGGAGCTGTTTTTT
CASGPEEGAYTGELFF
>.|TRBV2|TRBD1|TRBJ1-4
TGTGCCAGCAGGGACAGGGGGCTCACTAATGAAAAACTGTTTTTT
CASRDRGLTNEKLFF
>.|TRBV5-6|TRBD2|TRBJ2-3
TGTGCCAGCAGCTTGGGAGCGGGGGCAATAGATACGCAGTATTTT
CASSLGAGAIDTQYF
>few|TRBV10-3|TRBD1|TRBJ1-5
TGTGCCATCAGTGAAGGACAGGGGAATCAGCCCCAGCATTTT
CAISEGQGNQPQHF
>.|TRBV6-1|TRBD1|TRBJ1-6
TGTGCCAGCAGCCCTTACAGGGGTGATTCACCCCTCCACTTT
CASSPYRGDSPLHF
>.|TRBV29-1|.|TRBJ1-1
TGCAGCGTTGAAGGTCAACGACAGAATGAAGCTTTCTTT
CSVEGQRQNEAFF
>.|TRBV9|TRBD2|TRBJ2-3
TGTGCCAGCAGCTCTTTAGCGGGGGGACCTGCAGATACGCAGTATTTT
CASSSLAGGPADTQYF
>.|TRBV5-4|.|TRBJ1-2
TGTGCCACCAGAACTGGTCCAAACTATGGCTACACCTTC
CATRTGPNYGYTF
>once|TRBV7-9|.|TRBJ1-2
TGTGCCAGCAGCTTAGTTTCGGGAAACTATGGCTACACCTTC
CASSLVSGNYGYTF
>few|TRBV5-6|.|TRBJ1-3
TGTGCCAGCACCCAAGACCGTTGGGGCAGCTCTGGAAACACCATATATTTT
CASTQDRWGSSGNTIYF
>.|TRBV9|TRBD1|TRBJ1-5
TGTGCCAGCAGCGTACGCGGGGACAGGGGAAATCAGCCCCAGCATTTT
CASSVRGDRGNQPQHF
>.|TRBV11-2|.|TRBJ2-1
TGTGCCAGCAGCTTCGCCAGGGCGTCCTACAATGAGCAGTTCTTC
CASSFARASYNEQFF
>few|TRBV6-1|.|TRBJ2-6
TGTGCCAGCAACCGGAGGGCTGGGGCCAACGTCCTGACTTTC
CASNRRAGANVLTF